A single sample is the source of the 9 T cell receptor beta chains below, sequenced in a study of vaccination and CD4 T cells after COVID-19. Their target antigens are unknown. Sequencing of cultured CD4+ T cell DNA used the Oncomine TCR Beta short-read assay. A single record per CDR3 protein comes from TCRdb applying MiXCR to the PCR reads. The sample lists around 11,000 distinct CDR3 sequences, around 77% seen once, with around 20% in the top ten. Treatment: roughly ten-day PBMC culture with coronavirus spike peptide pools or control peptides (ViraFEST assay). Sequences were obtained from CD4+ T cells from blood, cultured in vitro. The source is a human donor who had recovered from COVID-19.

V is TRBV20-1 and J is TRBJ2-1; 10 bases agree with TRBD2. From germline, CDR1 is DFQATT and CDR2 SNEGSKA (reference sequence). V shed 5 bases and J 1 base; nucleotides not matched to a gene: 8. This CDR3 contains 16 residues. This CDR3 is CSAYLAGARSYNEQFF. The CDR3, as DNA: TGCAGTGCTTACCTAGCGGGAGCGCGATCCTACAATGAGCAGTTCTTC.

The J gene is TRBJ2-7, the V gene TRBV15; D remains ambiguous. Germline V lookup: CDR1 LNHNV, CDR2 YYDKDF (reference sequence). V dropped 0 bases and J dropped 8 bases, with 14 bases sitting between them. This CDR3 spans 14 amino acids. CDR3 coding DNA: TGTGCCACCAGCAGAGATTTTCCCAGGAGTAAGCAGTACTTC. As protein: CATSRDFPRSKQYF.

The chain couples TRBV6-1 to TRBJ1-2; D gene uncertain. The CDR3 runs to 13 residues. Germline V lookup: CDR1 MNHNS, CDR2 SASEGT. Trimming stripped 3 bases from V and 3 bases from J, with 8 bases between. The CDR3, as DNA: TGTGCCAGCAGTGAGAACAGCTACTATGGCTACACCTTC. It is translated as CASSENSYYGYTF.

The CDR3 DNA sequence: TGTGCCAGCACAGGGCCTGGGACTAGCGGCTACGAGCAGTACTTC. Its protein is CASTGPGTSGYEQYF. This chain links TRBV6-1 with TRBJ2-7, with 11 bases identical to TRBD2. Looked up from germline, CDR1 is MNHNS and CDR2 is SASEGT. Trimming removed 7 bases from V and 3 bases from J; junction bases left unmatched: 8. The CDR3 is made up of 15 amino acids.

This clonotype has more than one count but fewer than ten. The chain is built from TRBV20-1 and TRBJ1-5; D may be TRBD1 (6 bases). Trimming removed 5 bases from V and 4 bases from J, with 9 bases in between. The germline gives CDR1 DFQATT, CDR2 SNEGSKA (reference sequence). The CDR3 has 12 residues. For the CDR3, the DNA is TGCAGTGCTTCGACAGGTAATCAGCCCCAGCATTTT. Its translation: CSASTGNQPQHF.

The chain links TRBV28 to TRBJ2-3; D is uncertain. Germline V CDR1 and CDR2: MDHEN, SYDVKM. V was clipped by 2 bases and J by 14 bases, with 14 bases between them. CDR3 length: 12 amino acids. The chain's CDR3 is CASSLLSKPGYF. The DNA of the CDR3 is TGTGCCAGCAGTTTACTGTCTAAACCGGGGTATTTT.

V and J are TRBV20-1 and TRBJ2-1; 13 bases align to TRBD2. The assigned J gene may be wrong: the sequence end matches TRBJ2-7 better. Germline CDR1 is DFQATT and CDR2 is SNEGSKA (reference sequence). The CDR3 consists of 16 residues. The CDR3 spells CSALGTSGADSYEQYF. DNA for the CDR3: TGCAGTGCCCTCGGGACTAGCGGGGCCGATTCCTACGAGCAGTACTTC.

The rearrangement links TRBV7-2 to TRBJ2-2; D unresolved. Trimming left V 3 bases short and J 1 base short, with 9 bases between. This CDR3 comprises 15 residues. The germline V gene has CDR1 SGHTA and CDR2 FQGNSA. CDR3 nucleotide sequence: TGTGCCAGCAGCTTTCTCGGGCGGAACACCGGGGAGCTGTTTTTT. Amino acid sequence: CASSFLGRNTGELFF.

This clonotype occurred a few times. This rearrangement joins TRBV18 to TRBJ1-5, with D uncertain. Germline assignment: CDR1 KGHSH and CDR2 LQKENI. This CDR3 spans 14 amino acids. The germline V and J ends were trimmed by 1 base and 7 bases, with 11 bases remaining between them. CDR3 DNA: TGTGCCAGCTCACCACTTTCAGGTGACCAGCCCCAGCATTTT. Translated, it gives CASSPLSGDQPQHF.